This paragraph covers one T cell receptor (beta chain) sequence. This entry is derived from a study of blood T cell repertoires in COVID-19. Using immunoSEQ multiplex PCR, the repertoire was profiled, and TCRdb retains in-frame clones only, with some absent. The repertoire holds 190,000 or so clones, more than 85% seen once, with around 3% in the top ten. V shed 3 bases and J 5 bases; nucleotides not matched to a gene: 7. Germline V gene data show CDR1 as GTSNPN and CDR2 as SVGIG (reference sequence). CDR3 size: 14 residues. This TCR was sampled from a man between 35 and 55 years old with active or convalescent COVID-19. Specimen: peripheral blood. V is TRBV30 and J is TRBJ2-3, with TRBD2 matching 8 bases. The CDR3 reads CAWRFGGAEDTQYF. The CDR3 coding sequence is TGTGCCTGGAGGTTCGGGGGGGCCGAAGATACGCAGTATTTT.